This T cell receptor beta chain was captured in a study of T cell changes during pregnancy in multiple sclerosis (dated by TCRdb to between 2018 and 2021). With respect to the entire study: In women with multiple sclerosis, the researchers looked at how the T cell repertoire shifted as pregnancy progressed.

CDR1 MNHNS and CDR2 SASEGT are derived from the germline V gene. There are 13 amino acids in the CDR3, from cysteine to phenylalanine inclusive. Only the CDR3 portion is preserved as DNA: 39 bases, with reading frame beginning at the first base. The trim is 6 bases for V and 7 bases for J, with a gap of 10 bases between the germline ends. Comment on this clone: Its antigen is not yet known. No qualities accompany the bases; no much larger clone lies one base away.

Preparation of the library involved the immunoSEQ multiplex PCR assay. TCRdb carries this immuneACCESS record with in-frame sequences only. Its versions omit some clonotypes, under half of them owing to an unresolved V gene in the studies checked, with the rest unexplained. The sample table records approximately 44,000 clones; more than 85% of these occur just once. The top ten hold about 0.5% of the sample. The rearrangement combines TRBV6-1 with TRBJ1-6, with a weak D call of TRBD1 (5 bases match). The starting material was CD4+ T cells from peripheral blood mononuclear cells, obtained in the second trimester of pregnancy. The origin of this receptor is a female donor in good health, enrolled as a control in a pregnancy study. The DNA sequence is TGTGCCAGCAGATCCAGGGAAAATTCACCCCTCCACTTT. This gives the protein CASRSRENSPLHF.